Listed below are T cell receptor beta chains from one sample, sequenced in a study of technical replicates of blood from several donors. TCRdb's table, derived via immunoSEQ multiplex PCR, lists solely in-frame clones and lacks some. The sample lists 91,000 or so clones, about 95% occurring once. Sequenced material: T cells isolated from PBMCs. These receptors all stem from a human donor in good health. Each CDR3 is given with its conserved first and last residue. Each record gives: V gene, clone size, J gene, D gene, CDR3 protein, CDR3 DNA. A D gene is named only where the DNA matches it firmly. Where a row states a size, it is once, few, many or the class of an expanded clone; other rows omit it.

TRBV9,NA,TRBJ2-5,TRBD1,CASSVVGQHPQETQYF,TGTGCCAGCAGCGTAGTGGGACAGCATCCCCAAGAGACCCAGTACTTC
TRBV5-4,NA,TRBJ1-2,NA,CASSLQGQGYGYTF,TGTGCCAGCAGCTTACAGGGTCAAGGCTATGGCTACACCTTC
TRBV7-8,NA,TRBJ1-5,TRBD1,CASSTGTGISNQPQHF,TGTGCCAGCAGCACCGGGACAGGGATTAGCAATCAGCCCCAGCATTTT
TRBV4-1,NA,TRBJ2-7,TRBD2,CASSQGAGGPYEQYF,TGCGCCAGCAGCCAAGGGGCGGGAGGACCCTACGAGCAGTACTTC
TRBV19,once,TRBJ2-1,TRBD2,CASSIVAGGRNEQFF,TGTGCCAGTAGTATAGTAGCGGGAGGGCGTAATGAGCAGTTCTTC
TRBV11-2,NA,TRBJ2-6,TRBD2,CASSTLAGGRGANVLTF,TGTGCCAGCAGCACCTTAGCGGGAGGGCGCGGGGCCAACGTCCTGACTTTC
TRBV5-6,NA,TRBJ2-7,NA,CASSLGGQQLYEQYF,TGTGCCAGCAGCTTGGGTGGACAGCAACTCTACGAGCAGTACTTC
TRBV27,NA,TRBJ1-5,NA,CASSLSLVGQPQHF,TGTGCCAGCAGTTTATCCCTAGTAGGTCAGCCCCAGCATTTT
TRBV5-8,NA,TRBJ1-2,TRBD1,CASSPGQGAYGYTF,TGTGCCAGCAGCCCAGGACAGGGGGCCTATGGCTACACCTTC
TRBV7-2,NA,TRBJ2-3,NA,CASSLKGDTQYF,TGTGCCAGCAGCTTAAAGGGGGATACGCAGTATTTT
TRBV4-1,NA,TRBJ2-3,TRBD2,CASSQTREALTDTQYF,TGCGCCAGCAGCCAGACCCGGGAGGCACTCACAGATACGCAGTATTTT
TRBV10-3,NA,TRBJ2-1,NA,CAIGFLDNEQFF,TGTGCCATCGGCTTCCTAGACAATGAGCAGTTCTTC
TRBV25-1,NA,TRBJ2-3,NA,CASSGRLYTDTQYF,TGTGCCAGCAGTGGCCGACTCTACACAGATACGCAGTATTTT
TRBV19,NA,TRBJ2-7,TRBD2,CASSAGGPFEQYF,TGTGCCAGTAGTGCGGGAGGGCCCTTTGAGCAGTACTTC
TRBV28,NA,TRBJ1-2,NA,CASSETDIYGYTF,TGTGCCAGCAGCGAAACAGATATATATGGCTACACCTTC
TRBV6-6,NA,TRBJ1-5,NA,CASSYLPSNQPQHF,TGTGCCAGCAGTTACCTCCCTAGCAATCAGCCCCAGCATTTT
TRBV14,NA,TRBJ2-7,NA,CASSYQGIVYEQYF,TGTGCCAGCAGCTATCAGGGGATCGTCTACGAGCAGTACTTC
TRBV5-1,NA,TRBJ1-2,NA,CASSPDTSNYGYTF,TGCGCCAGCAGCCCGGACACCTCTAACTATGGCTACACCTTC
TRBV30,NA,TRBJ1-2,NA,CAWSVTTNYGYTF,TGTGCCTGGAGTGTGACAACTAACTATGGCTACACCTTC
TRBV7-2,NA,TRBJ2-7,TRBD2,CASSFRTSGRARREQYF,TGTGCCAGCAGCTTCAGAACTAGCGGGAGGGCCCGTCGCGAGCAGTACTTC
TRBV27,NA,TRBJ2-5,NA,CASSSIGQETQYF,TGTGCCAGCAGTTCTATCGGTCAAGAGACCCAGTACTTC
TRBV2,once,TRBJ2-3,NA,CASSTREMADTQYF,TGTGCCAGCAGTACTAGGGAGATGGCAGATACGCAGTATTTT
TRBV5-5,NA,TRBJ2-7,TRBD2,CASSLTGRGLAIDIF,TGTGCCAGCAGCCTAACAGGGAGGGGACTAGCGATCGATATATTC
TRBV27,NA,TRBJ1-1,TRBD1,CASSLDRAGVEAFF,TGTGCCAGCAGCTTGGACAGGGCCGGAGTGGAAGCTTTCTTT
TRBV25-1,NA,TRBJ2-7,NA,CASSPKDGGIHEQYF,TGTGCCAGCAGTCCGAAAGACGGGGGAATCCACGAGCAGTACTTC
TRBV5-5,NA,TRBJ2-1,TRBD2,CASSLSRREGFDEQFF,TGTGCCAGCAGCTTGAGTAGGCGGGAGGGTTTCGATGAGCAGTTCTTC
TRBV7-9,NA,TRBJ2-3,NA,CASSLGTSTDTQYF,TGTGCCAGCAGCTTAGGGACTAGCACAGATACGCAGTATTTT
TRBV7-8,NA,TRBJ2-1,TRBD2,CASTHTRAGINEQFF,TGTGCCAGCACCCATACAAGAGCGGGAATCAATGAGCAGTTCTTC
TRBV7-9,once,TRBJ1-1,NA,CASSLRGGENTEAFF,TGTGCCAGCAGCTTGCGGGGGGGGGAGAACACTGAAGCTTTCTTT
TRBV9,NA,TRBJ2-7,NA,CASSHGVSEQYF,TGTGCCAGCAGCCACGGGGTCTCCGAGCAGTACTTC
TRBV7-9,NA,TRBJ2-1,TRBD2,CASSIGLAGGIGEQFF,TGTGCCAGCAGCATAGGACTAGCGGGAGGGATAGGTGAGCAGTTCTTC
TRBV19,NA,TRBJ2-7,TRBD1,CASSTGDRGYHEQYF,TGTGCCAGTAGTACCGGGGACAGGGGTTACCACGAGCAGTACTTC